Listed here is a single T cell receptor beta chain. Its target is not known. The data were taken from a study of CXCR3-negative and CXCR3-positive naive CD8 T cells. Overall study results and limits: Naive cells that were CXCR3-positive had more hydrophobic TRB CDR3s (compared with CXCR3-negative naive cells).

It was by 5' RACE with UMI labels that the TRB cDNA libraries were prepared. TCRdb re-called the 5' RACE reads; every CDR3 protein appears as one record, without DNA. The sample includes around 110,000 distinct CDR3 sequences. The origin of this receptor is a human donor in good health. Some clones in this sample may be carry-over from other donors' samples. The specimen sequenced was naive CXCR3+ CD8+ T cells from blood. Subset described: CD45RO-CCR7+CD27+CD95- naive CD8+ T cells expressing CXCR3 (TNR3+).

The CDR3 sequence: CASSPGTPYGYTF. V gene TRBV7-9 combines with J gene TRBJ1-2; TCRdb gives TRBD1 as the D gene, but with no DNA this cannot be confirmed. The V gene's germline CDR1 is SEHNR and CDR2 FQNEAQ (reference sequence). CDR3 length equals 13 residues.